This T cell receptor (beta chain) appears in the sequencing data of a study of blood T cell repertoires in COVID-19. Whole-study context: Samples representing acute and convalescent COVID-19 were sourced from the United States, Italy and Spain. PBMCs, B-cell-depleted T cells, or T cells provided the cDNA or gDNA that made up the material.

The length of the CDR3 is 13 residues. Between the trimmed V and J ends, which lost 3 bases and 3 bases, there was a span of 9 bases. TCRdb's table, derived via immunoSEQ multiplex PCR, lists solely in-frame clones and lacks some. The table records roughly 170,000 clones, roughly 81% of them present only once. This chain uses TRBV12-3 or TRBV12-4 with TRBJ2-7; D is possibly TRBD1 (5 bases). The specimen was peripheral blood. The origin of this receptor is a man between 35 and 55 years old who had recovered from COVID-19. The CDR3: CASSLAQVYEQYF. The CDR3 DNA reads TGTGCCAGCAGTTTGGCACAGGTCTACGAGCAGTACTTC.